This T cell receptor (beta chain) was identified during a study of response to subunit inactivated influenza vaccine. TCRdb used MiXCR to reprocess the RT-PCR reads, holding one entry per CDR3 protein. The sample lists hundreds of thousands of distinct CDR3 sequences, less than 20% occurring once. Trimming removed 5 bases from V and 3 bases from J, with 4 bases in between. This CDR3 comprises 11 residues. The material was PBMCs from blood, obtained 11 to 12 days after vaccination. This TCR derives from a man aged 50-59 years who received an inactivated influenza vaccine. The chain joins TRBV12-3 or TRBV12-4 to TRBJ1-1; D unclear. The DNA of the CDR3 is TGTGCCAGCAGTGCCCACACTGAAGCTTTCTTT. Protein: CASSAHTEAFF.